The 25 T cell receptor beta chains reported below all come from one sample, sequenced in a study of T cell responses to AZD1222 COVID-19 vaccine. The protocol was immunoSEQ multiplex PCR, while the TCRdb copy is restricted to in-frame clones and leaves out a portion. Among 110,000 or so clones, 88% were seen once, and the ten largest hold 3.5%. The sample in question was peripheral blood, obtained 28 days after the second AZD1222 dose. These TCRs come from an adult who received the AZD1222 COVID-19 vaccine.

This clone appeared once. The rearrangement uses TRBV9 and TRBJ2-7; D is tentatively TRBD1 or TRBD2 (5 bases each). CDR1 and CDR2 (germline): SGDLS, YYNGEE. This CDR3 region has 15 residues. Deletions cut 3 bases from V and 2 bases from J, with 15 bases between. The CDR3 nucleotides read TGTGCCAGCAGCGGTAGAGCTGGGGACCCCTACGAGCAGTACTTC. Protein product: CASSGRAGDPYEQYF.

This chain connects TRBV20-1 to TRBJ1-1; D may be TRBD1 (6 bases). Germline loops: CDR1 DFQATT, CDR2 SNEGSKA (reference sequence). The V gene lost 5 bases and the J gene lost 8 bases, with 12 bases spanning the gap. The CDR3 runs to 11 residues. CDR3 in amino acids: CSALDRNEAFF. DNA of the CDR3: TGCAGTGCTCTAGACAGGAACGAAGCTTTCTTT.

The chain has TRBV27 and TRBJ2-7; D is unresolved. The germline V and J ends were trimmed by 2 bases and 0 bases, with 14 bases remaining between them. Germline loops: CDR1 MNHEY, CDR2 SMNVEV (reference sequence). This CDR3 comprises 16 residues. The CDR3 here is CASSLVFSLSSYEQYF. The CDR3 DNA follows: TGTGCCAGCAGTTTAGTTTTTAGCTTGAGCTCCTACGAGCAGTACTTC.

The V gene is TRBV7-6, the J gene TRBJ2-1, with D tentatively TRBD2 (5 bases). The V gene lost 4 bases and the J gene lost 5 bases, with 15 bases spanning the gap. The CDR3 covers 15 residues. Germline-derived CDR1 and CDR2 are SGHVS and FNYEAQ. The CDR3 sequence is CASSSLGSGNNEQFF. DNA for the CDR3: TGTGCCAGCAGCTCCTTAGGGTCGGGGAACAATGAGCAGTTCTTC. Full variable domain (outside the CDR3, taken from reference TRBV7-6 and TRBJ2-1): GAGVSQSPRYKVTKRGQDVALRCDPISGHVSLYWYRQALGQGPEFLTYFNYEAQQDKSGLPNDRFSAERPEGSISTLTIQRTEQRDSAMYRCASSSLGSGNNEQFFGPGTRLTVL.

This chain connects TRBV30 to TRBJ1-6, with 7 bases fitting TRBD1. This CDR3 contains 14 residues. Trimming at V came to 3 bases and at J to 8 bases, leaving 7 bases not matched to a gene. The germline CDR1 and CDR2 sequences are GTSNPN and SVGIG (reference sequence). In DNA form, the CDR3 reads TGTGCCTGGAGCCGGGACAGTTTTGATTCACCCCTCCACTTT. Translating gives CAWSRDSFDSPLHF.

This clone was seen only once. The V and J genes are TRBV28 and TRBJ1-2, with 9 bases that match TRBD1. The trim removed 4 bases at V and 8 bases at J, leaving 8 bases unmatched. Germline V gene lookup returns CDR1 MDHEN and CDR2 SYDVKM. The CDR3 is 14 amino acids. The CDR3 DNA reads TGTGCCAGCAGTTCTACAACAGGGGGCTGGGGCTACACCTTC. This translates into CASSSTTGGWGYTF.

The chain carries TRBV9 and TRBJ2-7; TRBD2 matches at 9 bases. The germline gives CDR1 SGDLS, CDR2 YYNGEE. J lost 1 base, V lost 5 bases, and 7 bases had no gene match. The CDR3 is 15 residues long. CDR3 DNA: TGTGCCAGCAGTTCGACTAGCGGAACTTCCTACGAGCAGTACTTC. Translated: CASSSTSGTSYEQYF.

The CDR3 here is CASSEAGGDSPLHF. Written as DNA, the CDR3 is TGTGCCAGCAGTGAAGCGGGGGGCGATTCACCCCTCCACTTT. This sequence joins TRBV6-1 and TRBJ1-6; D possibly corresponds to TRBD1 (6 bases). V lost 0 bases and J lost 8, with 8 bases in between. The CDR3 length is 14 residues. The V gene's germline CDR1 is MNHNS and CDR2 SASEGT.

The rearrangement links TRBV28 to TRBJ1-5, with D possibly matching TRBD1 (5 bases). Germline CDR1 MDHEN, CDR2 SYDVKM. V was trimmed by 4 bases and J by 2 bases, leaving 12 bases between them. This CDR3 comprises 15 residues. The CDR3 bases are TGTGCCAGCAGTTCCTCGACGGGGGGCAATCAGCCCCAGCATTTT. Protein: CASSSSTGGNQPQHF.

This rearrangement joins TRBV19 to TRBJ1-1; a possible D gene is TRBD1 (6 bases). The CDR3 covers 12 residues. V lost 10 bases and J lost 4, with 13 bases in between. From germline, CDR1 is LNHDA and CDR2 SQIVND (reference sequence). This chain's CDR3 is CATIQGFTEAFF. The CDR3, as DNA: TGTGCCACCATACAGGGCTTCACTGAAGCTTTCTTT.

The rearrangement links TRBV10-3 to TRBJ1-5, with TRBD1 identical over 8 bases. J was trimmed by 7 bases and V by 11 bases; bases with no gene match: 10. Germline CDR1 and CDR2: ENHRY and SYGVKD. The CDR3 spans 13 residues. The CDR3 nucleotides read TGTGCCTCCTCGACAGGGGAAGAACAGCCCCAGCATTTT. Protein sequence: CASSTGEEQPQHF.

This clone appeared a few times. The chain links TRBV6-5 to TRBJ2-2, with a possible D match to TRBD1 (6 bases). V lost 8 bases and J 1 base, leaving 11 bases between the germline ends. In germline, CDR1 is MNHEY, CDR2 SVGAGI. The CDR3 sequence is 14 residues long. The CDR3 here is CASRGRGNTGELFF. CDR3 sequence (DNA): TGTGCCAGCCGGGGCAGGGGGAACACCGGGGAGCTGTTTTTT.

The rearrangement links TRBV6-1 to TRBJ1-5; D unresolved. The V end was cut by 1 base, the J end by 3 bases, with 10 bases between. The CDR3 extends over 15 amino acids. CDR1 and CDR2 from the germline V gene are MNHNS and SASEGT. CDR3 residues: CASSEEAEINQPQHF. DNA of the CDR3: TGTGCCAGCAGTGAAGAGGCAGAAATCAATCAGCCCCAGCATTTT.

The chain uses TRBV12-5 and TRBJ2-1; D may be TRBD2 (5 bases). Germline-derived CDR1 and CDR2 are LGHNT and FRNRAP. Trimming pared 1 base from V and 4 bases from J, leaving 20 bases between. The CDR3 extends over 18 amino acids. The chain's CDR3 is CASGLGGGRTRYYNEQFF. The DNA of the CDR3 is TGTGCTAGTGGTTTGGGAGGTGGCAGAACTAGATATTACAATGAGCAGTTCTTC.

V usage is TRBV29-1 and J usage is TRBJ1-5; 8 bases fit TRBD1. V lost 4 bases, J lost 6 bases, and 8 bases stayed unmatched. This CDR3 is built from 14 residues. Per germline, CDR1 SQVTM and CDR2 ANQGSEA. In nucleotides, the CDR3 is TGCAGCGTTGCCGGACAGGGTGGTGGTCAGCCCCAGCATTTT. Translation gives CSVAGQGGGQPQHF.

The chain carries TRBV24-1 and TRBJ2-3, with TRBD2 identical over 8 bases. The CDR3 length is 16 residues. Looked up from germline, CDR1 is KGHDR and CDR2 is SFDVKD. V dropped 1 base and J dropped 0; count of bases not matched to a gene: 2. CDR3 loop: CATSDFAGGSTDTQYF. CDR3 nucleotide sequence: TGTGCCACCAGTGATTTCGCGGGGGGTAGCACAGATACGCAGTATTTT.

This chain connects TRBV6-1 to TRBJ2-1; D is perhaps TRBD2 (5 bases). Germline V CDR1 and CDR2: MNHNS, SASEGT. The CDR3 consists of 15 residues. V lost 1 base and J lost 4, with 11 bases in between. As DNA, the CDR3 is TGTGCCAGCAGTGAAGTCTGGGGAGTGTACAATGAGCAGTTCTTC. Translated: CASSEVWGVYNEQFF.

This sequence joins TRBV12-5 and TRBJ1-3; D might be TRBD1 (6 bases). Germline assignment: CDR1 LGHNT and CDR2 FRNRAP. The CDR3 sequence is 19 residues long. V lost 3 bases and J lost 2, with 23 bases in between. CDR3 sequence: CASGFLRDGTIGPGNTIYF. Here the CDR3 DNA reads TGTGCTAGTGGTTTCCTACGGGACGGGACAATAGGCCCTGGAAACACCATATATTTT. The full variable domain, with the rest looked up from reference TRBV12-5 and TRBJ1-3, is DARVTQTPRHKVTEMGQEVTMRCQPILGHNTVFWYRQTMMQGLELLAYFRNRAPLDDSGMPKDRFSAEMPDATLATLKIQPSEPRDSAVYFCASGFLRDGTIGPGNTIYFGEGSWLTVV.

This chain connects TRBV30 to TRBJ2-3, with 8 bases that match TRBD2. Germline lookup yields CDR1 GTSNPN and CDR2 SVGIG (reference sequence). V dropped 2 bases and J dropped 0; count of bases not matched to a gene: 13. The CDR3 totals 18 residues. In DNA form, the CDR3 reads TGTGCCTGGAGTAAGGGGAGCGGGGGAGCCCAGAGCACAGATACGCAGTATTTT. Translation: CAWSKGSGGAQSTDTQYF.

V is TRBV4-2 and J is TRBJ2-3; TRBD2 agrees at 10 bases. The length of the CDR3 is 16 residues. Trimming cost V 0 bases and J 4 bases; bases outside gene matches: 4. Per the germline V gene, CDR1 is LGHNA and CDR2 is YNFKEQ. The CDR3 loop is CASSQEASGGADTQYF. The DNA of the CDR3 is TGTGCCAGCAGCCAAGAGGCTAGCGGGGGAGCAGATACGCAGTATTTT.

This clone was observed once. The chain is built from TRBV5-1 and TRBJ1-5, with unresolved D. Germline assignment: CDR1 SGHRS and CDR2 YFSETQ. The CDR3 sequence is 14 residues long. The V gene lost 0 bases and the J gene lost 2 bases, with 6 bases spanning the gap. The DNA of the CDR3 is TGCGCCAGCAGCTTGGGCGACCGCAATCAGCCCCAGCATTTT. Translated: CASSLGDRNQPQHF. Combining the CDR3 with reference TRBV5-1 and TRBJ1-5 gives the whole variable domain KAGVTQTPRYLIKTRGQQVTLSCSPISGHRSVSWYQQTPGQGLQFLFEYFSETQRNKGNFPGRFSGRQFSNSRSEMNVSTLELGDSALYLCASSLGDRNQPQHFGDGTRLSIL.

The chain employs TRBV9 and TRBJ2-5; 7 nucleotides align to TRBD1. CDR1 is SGDLS and CDR2 is YYNGEE in the germline V gene. Trimming at V came to 2 bases and at J to 2 bases, leaving 3 bases not matched to a gene. This CDR3 contains 14 residues. The CDR3 DNA is TGTGCCAGCAGCGTGGGGACAGCTCAAGAGACCCAGTACTTC. Protein sequence: CASSVGTAQETQYF.

Concerning this clone itself: Distinct nucleotide sequences in the sample also encode this CDR3. The genes are TRBV18 and TRBJ1-4; a weak D match, TRBD1 (6 bases). This CDR3 has 14 amino acids. Trimming took off 2 bases at V and 7 bases at J, with 11 bases between the two ends. Germline assignment: CDR1 KGHSH and CDR2 LQKENI. The CDR3 bases are TGTGCCAGCTCACCATGGGGGGCAGGTGAAAAACTGTTTTTT. It encodes CASSPWGAGEKLFF.

A remark on this clone: This sample also contains other DNA sequences that code for the same CDR3. The chain links TRBV29-1 to TRBJ1-2; 7 positions match TRBD1. Germline assignment: CDR1 SQVTM and CDR2 ANQGSEA. J lost 8 bases, V lost 6 bases, and 6 bases had no gene match. This CDR3 region has 11 residues. Here the CDR3 reads CSVRDRGGYTF. CDR3 DNA: TGCAGCGTGCGGGACAGAGGAGGCTACACCTTC.

The chain has TRBV7-9 and TRBJ1-5; 7 nucleotides agree with TRBD1. V lost 2 bases and J lost 2; bases outside the gene matches: 6. Germline lookup yields CDR1 SEHNR and CDR2 FQNEAQ (reference sequence). CDR3 size: 16 residues. CDR3 residues: CASSLIGGTGNQPQHF. For the CDR3, the DNA is TGTGCCAGCAGCTTAATAGGCGGGACAGGCAATCAGCCCCAGCATTTT. The full variable domain, rest sourced from reference TRBV7-9 and TRBJ1-5, is DTGVSQNPRHKITKRGQNVTFRCDPISEHNRLYWYRQTLGQGPEFLTYFQNEAQLEKSRLLSDRFSAERPKGSFSTLEIQRTEQGDSAMYLCASSLIGGTGNQPQHFGDGTRLSIL.